This paragraph reports one TCR beta chain. Its specificity is unknown. The data were produced by immunoSEQ multiplex PCR, yet TCRdb's version contains in-frame clones alone and is incomplete. The data contain 110,000 or so clones, more than 75% of them singletons. The data originate from a study of T cell responses to AZD1222 COVID-19 vaccine. Regarding the study as a whole: Reportedly, nearly half of unique spike TCRs recognized epitopes outside B.1.351/B.1.1.7 mutations. The study identified only a handful of AZD1222 recipients as seropositive at baseline. At 160-218 and 743-854, vaccine-associated CD4 TCRs were dominant, and they spanned spike.

This receptor was taken from an adult in good health. The sample was peripheral blood, taken on day 0 of AZD1222 vaccination.

The CDR3 DNA sequence: TGCGCCAGCAGCTTGGGCGGGAGTGGGGAGACCCAGTACTTC. Protein: CASSLGGSGETQYF. The chain couples TRBV5-1 to TRBJ2-5; 7 bases align to TRBD2. V lost 0 bases to trimming and J lost 5 bases; unmatched junction nucleotides: 4. CDR3 length equals 14 residues. Germline V lookup: CDR1 SGHRS, CDR2 YFSETQ.